This T cell receptor (beta chain) was identified in a study of shared clonotypes between healthy human individuals. Clones were sequenced by immunoSEQ multiplex PCR, and TCRdb holds only the in-frame ones, with some missing. The sample lists 550,000 to 800,000 clones; about 90% were seen once. This TCR derives from a man aged 18 to 30 in good health. Some clones in this sample may be carry-over from other donors' samples. Input material: memory CD8+ T cells from PBMCs. Subset here: CD45RO+ cells pooled with CCR7-negative TemRA cells.

The CDR3 region has the DNA TGTGCCAGCAGTCCATATGGACCGGCAGACGGAGAGCTGTTTTTT. This codes for CASSPYGPADGELFF. This chain links TRBV28 with TRBJ2-2; D is unresolved. From germline, CDR1 is MDHEN and CDR2 SYDVKM. The CDR3 loop spans 15 amino acids. Trimming removed 5 bases at V and 11 bases at J, with 21 bases between.